This T cell receptor (beta chain) was retrieved from a study of early T cells in non-severe SARS-CoV-2 infection (dated by TCRdb to the early 2020s). Turning to the overall study: Because TCR sequencing was done on bulk RNA from unsorted whole blood, the alpha and beta chains could not be paired.

The protocol used for the library was 5' RACE. Instrument on record: NextSeq 500. In the TCR library protocol, unique molecular identifiers were attached to individual cDNA molecules to correct for PCR bias and sequencing error. Both TCR alpha and beta chains were sequenced, and tight co-correlation was observed between alpha and beta sequence abundances in each sample. The authors' pipeline ran thus. Decombinator V4 was used to annotate TCR sequences for V gene, J gene and CDR3. Expanded TCRs were defined as changing significantly between any two time points under a Poisson model with p below 0.0001. Abundances of TCRs were expressed as counts per million after normalisation to the total number of TCRs sequenced in each sample. MAIT TCRs were defined by TRAV1-2 paired with TRAJ12, TRAJ20 or TRAJ33, and iNKT TCRs by TRAV10 paired with TRAJ18. A search of VDJdb, accessed on 1 November 2021, was run for TCRs annotated to CMV, EBV and SARS-CoV-2, with TCRs annotated for multiple antigens excluded. TCRdb trimmed public reads at Q25 via fastp, called clones via MiXCR and kept in-frame beta chains. Under each unique CDR3 protein, matching rows form one entry showing the most common genes and DNA. In this record, the V and J calls reflect TCRdb's handling and not the investigators' own analysis. A total of about 57,000 distinct CDR3 sequences appear in this sample, roughly 13% of them only once. Around 4.7% of the sample goes to the ten largest clones.

The germline V and J ends show losses of 6 bases and 6 bases respectively, and no gene match explains 14 bases of the junction. Its CDR3 holds 16 amino acids, cysteine through phenylalanine. Only the CDR3 DNA stays, 48 bases, in frame from base 1. Overall study results and their limits: VDJdb matching was skewed toward anti-spike CD8 responses, so virus-specific expansions were likely underestimated and private and CD4 specificities were missed.

The table lists this clonotype with many counts. Its antigen is not yet known. It has no much larger one-base neighbor in the sample; base qualities were not kept. This was a case-control study nested in a cohort of healthcare workers in London, UK, who had nasopharyngeal swab PCR tests and blood samples taken every week. Between 23 and 31 March 2020, the week of the UK lockdown, healthcare workers were enrolled and then followed up weekly for as long as 16 weeks. The V and J genes are TRBV12-3 or TRBV12-4 and TRBJ2-3, with 8 junctional bases fitting TRBD2. The receptor was isolated from an adult who was a healthcare worker with PCR-confirmed SARS-CoV-2 infection or an uninfected control (not recorded which). Sequences were obtained from whole blood. CDR3 loop: CASRHRYGGDMDTQYF. The sequenced DNA is TGTGCCAGCAGGCACCGCTACGGGGGGGATATGGATACGCAGTATTTT.